A single sample is the source of the 11 T cell receptor beta chains below, sequenced in a study of T cells after yellow fever vaccination. One entry per CDR3 protein results from TCRdb running MiXCR on the 5' RACE reads. Of some 340,000 distinct CDR3 sequences in the sample, roughly 10% are singletons; the top ten hold 3% to 4%. The specimen comprised CD4+ T cells sorted from PBMCs, sampled 45 days after the yellow fever booster vaccination. These receptors originate from a man between 18 and 29 years old who received the YFV17D yellow fever vaccine.

This clonotype was seen many times. As DNA, the CDR3 is TGTGCCAGCAGTGAGGTAACAGGGGGCGAGCAGTACGTC. It specifies CASSEVTGGEQYV. The chain combines TRBV2 with TRBJ2-7; 8 nucleotides match TRBD1. The CDR3 runs 13 residues. V lost 3 bases and J lost 6; bases outside the gene matches: 4. The germline CDR1 and CDR2 sequences are SNHLY and FYNNEI.

In this sample, this clonotype turned up a few times. The chain uses TRBV6-2 or TRBV6-3 and TRBJ2-1; 11 bases align to TRBD1. Germline V gives CDR1 MNHEY, CDR2 SVGEGT. Trimming cost V 7 bases and J 0 bases; bases outside gene matches: 11. The CDR3 has 18 amino acids. CDR3 region: CASTNRTGGISSYNEQFF. For the CDR3, the DNA is TGTGCCAGCACCAATAGGACAGGGGGCATTAGCTCCTACAATGAGCAGTTCTTC.

The chain links TRBV5-1 to TRBJ2-1; maybe TRBD2 (5 bases). Trimming stripped 5 bases from V and 6 bases from J, with 15 bases between. The CDR3 runs to 14 residues. CDR1 SGHRS and CDR2 YFSETQ come from the germline V gene. The CDR3 loop reads CASRSGSVFNEQFF. CDR3 in DNA: TGCGCCAGCAGATCGGGGTCGGTGTTCAATGAGCAGTTCTTC.

This clonotype was found once. The gene calls are TRBV5-5 and TRBJ1-3; D is unresolved. CDR1 SGHKS and CDR2 YYEKEE come from the germline V gene (reference sequence). V lost 0 bases and J 0 bases, leaving 7 bases between the germline ends. The CDR3 is 15 amino acids. The CDR3 reads CASSLAPSSGNTIYF. The CDR3 DNA reads TGTGCCAGCAGCTTGGCACCGAGCTCTGGAAACACCATATATTTT.

Only a few counts were recorded for this clonotype. This rearrangement joins TRBV5-1 to TRBJ2-7, with TRBD1 matching 12 bases. CDR1 is SGHRS and CDR2 is YFSETQ in the germline V gene. The V segment lost 4 bases and the J segment 11 bases; nucleotides outside the gene matches: 7. This CDR3 is 13 amino acids long. The CDR3 reads CASSMGQGARKYV. CDR3 DNA sequence: TGCGCCAGCAGCATGGGACAGGGGGCGCGGAAGTACGTC.

The rearrangement joins TRBV10-3 to TRBJ1-4, with D possibly TRBD1 on 5 matching bases. The CDR3 is 15 amino acids. The V end was cut by 2 bases, the J end by 2 bases, with 9 bases between. CDR1 is ENHRY, CDR2 SYGVKD, per germline. The CDR3 is CAISEGATTNEKLFF. DNA of the CDR3: TGTGCCATCAGTGAGGGGGCCACGACTAATGAAAAACTGTTTTTT.

This clonotype was found a few times. This chain connects TRBV3-1 to TRBJ2-7, with 9 bases lining up with TRBD1. CDR1 is LGHDT, CDR2 YNNKEL, per germline (reference sequence). V trimming: 1 base; J trimming: 3 bases; junction bases outside the gene matches: 7. The CDR3 totals 16 residues. This chain's CDR3 is CASSQGRDRAIYEQYF. Written as DNA, the CDR3 is TGTGCCAGCAGCCAAGGCCGGGACAGGGCCATCTACGAGCAGTACTTC.

This clonotype has a handful of counts. The chain uses TRBV25-1 and TRBJ2-1, with 8 bases matching TRBD2. The germline gives CDR1 MGHDK, CDR2 SYGVNS. Germline trimming cut 6 bases from V and 5 bases from J; bases unmatched to any gene: 3. This CDR3 is built from 13 residues. The CDR3 loop reads CASSKRENNEQFF. The DNA for the CDR3 is TGTGCCAGCAGCAAGCGGGAGAACAATGAGCAGTTCTTC.

The rearrangement uses TRBV7-2 and TRBJ2-3; D is uncertain. CDR1 is SGHTA and CDR2 is FQGNSA in the germline V gene. The CDR3 consists of 14 residues. Trimming removed 5 bases at V and 5 bases at J, with 14 bases between. This CDR3 is CASSREGLEDTQYF. For the CDR3, the DNA is TGTGCCAGCAGCCGCGAAGGGTTGGAAGATACGCAGTATTTT.

J is TRBJ2-7 and V is TRBV7-8; the D gene could be TRBD1 or TRBD2 (5 bases each). CDR1 is SGHVS, CDR2 FQNEAQ, per germline. V was clipped by 0 bases and J by 2 bases, with 11 bases between them. The CDR3 contains 15 residues. As DNA, the CDR3 is TGTGCCAGCAGCTTAGCTGAGGGGCTGGCCTACGAGCAGTACTTC. It yields the protein CASSLAEGLAYEQYF.

This clonotype was counted between two and nine times. The chain carries TRBV12-3 or TRBV12-4 and TRBJ1-3; a possible D gene is TRBD1 (5 bases). Trimming removed 5 bases at V and 12 bases at J, with 17 bases between. The CDR3 is 13 amino acids. The CDR3 reads CASSAWGGSHIYF. In DNA, the CDR3 is TGTGCCAGCAGTGCATGGGGGGGGTCCCACATATATTTT.